This TCR beta chain was sequenced for a study of blood T cell repertoires in COVID-19 (dated by TCRdb to the early 2020s). General notes on the study: Collaborator samples came from the United States, Italy and Spain and covered acute and convalescent phases of COVID-19. The dataset comprised deeply sampled blood TCRbeta repertoires from subjects exposed to, actively infected with, or recovered from COVID-19. Nearly every sample came with metadata listing a de-identified subject ID, COVID-19 status, age in years and sex. The material from the prospective study consisted of cDNA or gDNA derived from T cells, B-cell-depleted T cells, or PBMCs. The repertoires were made available in a free public database intended to serve as a resource for research on the immune response to SARS-CoV-2. HLA class I and class II types, where available, came from metadata supplied by the sample provider rather than from assay-based typing. The samples were drawn from the first 160 participants of the ongoing ImmuneRACE study and from 1,200 or so subjects provided by 6 global collaborators.

Each collaborating institution followed its own protocols to collect whole blood in K2EDTA tubes. For TCRbeta analysis, collaborators shipped samples in one of three forms: frozen whole blood, isolated PBMCs, or DNA extracted from either of those sample types. For this clone: Its antigen is not yet known. No base qualities exist here, and no much larger clone lies one base off it.

TCRbeta CDR3 regions were amplified from genomic DNA using the immunoSEQ Assay, a bias-controlled multiplex PCR. The paper's processing steps were these. Nucleated cell counts per sample were estimated from amplification of reference gene primers within the assay. To quantify the absolute abundance of each unique TCRbeta CDR3 rearrangement, sequence reads were collapsed and filtered. Productive Simpson clonality was computed per sample as the square root of Simpson's diversity index over productive rearrangements. Not all clones reach the TCRdb copy of this immuneACCESS table, which keeps in-frame sequences only. Checked studies attribute under half of the gap to unresolved V genes and leave the rest unexplained. From that table come the V and J calls and clone size; the DNA was used to work out D and trimming. This sample is represented by about 80,000 clones; around 88% of them were singletons. 4.8% of the sample is held by the ten biggest clonotypes.

Sequences LGHNA (CDR1) and YSLEER (CDR2) are obtained from the germline V gene. The V and J ends are trimmed by 0 bases and 9 bases, leaving 9 bases between them. From cysteine to phenylalanine, the CDR3 is 13 amino acids long. Only the CDR3 part of the read is kept: 39 bases, read in frame from the first base. General conclusions and limits of the study: The amount of clinical and demographic metadata varied by source and participant and was provided uncurated.

The chain uses TRBV4-3 and TRBJ2-1, with a weak D call of TRBD2 (6 bases match). The receptor comes from a woman aged 80 or older with acute or convalescent COVID-19. Sequencing was performed on peripheral blood. The DNA is TGCGCCAGCAGCCAAGATGGGGGGACTGAGCAGTTCTTC. It encodes CASSQDGGTEQFF.